This paragraph covers one TCR beta chain sequence. This specimen comes from a study of blood T cell repertoires in COVID-19. V was clipped by 0 bases and J by 9 bases, with 9 bases between them. Germline assignment: CDR1 MNHNY and CDR2 SVGAGI (reference sequence). The CDR3 has 13 residues. TCRdb keeps only in-frame clones here, not all; method: immunoSEQ multiplex PCR. The profile shows roughly 230,000 clones, 83% of them singletons. The receptor was isolated from a woman aged 45-59 years with acute or convalescent COVID-19. The chain recombines TRBV6-6 with TRBJ2-1; D unclear. Material: peripheral blood. CDR3 in amino acids: CASSYSRFAEQFF. The DNA for the CDR3 is TGTGCCAGCAGTTACTCGAGGTTTGCTGAGCAGTTCTTC.